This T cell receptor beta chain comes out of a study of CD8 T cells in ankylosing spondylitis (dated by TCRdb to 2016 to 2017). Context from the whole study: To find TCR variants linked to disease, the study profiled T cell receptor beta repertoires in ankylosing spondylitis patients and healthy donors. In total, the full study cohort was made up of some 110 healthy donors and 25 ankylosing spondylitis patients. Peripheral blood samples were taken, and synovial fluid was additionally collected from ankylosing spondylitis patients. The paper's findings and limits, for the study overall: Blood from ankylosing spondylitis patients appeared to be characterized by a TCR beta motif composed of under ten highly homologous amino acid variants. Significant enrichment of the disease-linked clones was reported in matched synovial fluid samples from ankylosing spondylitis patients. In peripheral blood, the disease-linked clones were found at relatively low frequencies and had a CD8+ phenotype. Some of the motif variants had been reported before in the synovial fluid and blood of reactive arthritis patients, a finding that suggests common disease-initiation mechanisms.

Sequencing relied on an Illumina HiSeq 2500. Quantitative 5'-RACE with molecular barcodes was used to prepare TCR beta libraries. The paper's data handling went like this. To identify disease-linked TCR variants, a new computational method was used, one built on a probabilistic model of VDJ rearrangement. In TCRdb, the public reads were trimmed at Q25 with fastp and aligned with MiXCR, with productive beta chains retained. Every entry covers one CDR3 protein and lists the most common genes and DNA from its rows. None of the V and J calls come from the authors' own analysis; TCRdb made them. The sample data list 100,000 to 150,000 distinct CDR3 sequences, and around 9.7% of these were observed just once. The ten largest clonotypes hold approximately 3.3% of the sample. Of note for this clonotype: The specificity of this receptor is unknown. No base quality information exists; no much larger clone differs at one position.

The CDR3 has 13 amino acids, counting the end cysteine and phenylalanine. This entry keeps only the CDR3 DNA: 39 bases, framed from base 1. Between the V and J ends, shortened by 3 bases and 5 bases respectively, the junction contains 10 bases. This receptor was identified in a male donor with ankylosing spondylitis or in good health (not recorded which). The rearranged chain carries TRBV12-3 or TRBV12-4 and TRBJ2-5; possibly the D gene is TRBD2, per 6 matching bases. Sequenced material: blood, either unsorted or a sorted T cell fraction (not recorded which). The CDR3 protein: CASSFKGGETQYF. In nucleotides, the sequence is TGTGCCAGCAGTTTTAAGGGAGGCGAGACCCAGTACTTC.